These 5 T cell receptor beta chains were all obtained from the same sample, sequenced in a study of CD8 T cells in Susac syndrome. Random hexamers were used to reverse transcribe an amount of about 0.5 to 1 ug RNA. TCRdb itself ran the immunoSEQ multiplex PCR reads through MiXCR, one entry per CDR3 protein. The data show about 210,000 distinct CDR3 sequences, roughly 92% seen once. The source material was CD4+ T cells from PBMCs. All receptors derive from a human donor in good health.

The V gene is TRBV15, the J gene TRBJ2-5; 10 bases align to TRBD2. CDR3 length equals 17 residues. Germline trimming cut 1 base from V and 5 bases from J; bases unmatched to any gene: 10. CDR1 is LNHNV and CDR2 is YYDKDF in the germline V gene (reference sequence). The CDR3 here is CATSRGASGGVRETQYF. CDR3 DNA sequence: TGTGCCACCAGCAGAGGGGCTAGCGGGGGCGTCAGGGAGACCCAGTACTTC.

This chain uses TRBV18 with TRBJ2-1; 8 bases line up with TRBD2. CDR1 is KGHSH and CDR2 is LQKENI in the germline V gene. CDR3 length: 16 amino acids. With V trimmed by 1 base and J by 0 bases, 2 bases remained unmatched. The chain's CDR3 is CASSPLSGASYNEQFF. The DNA for the CDR3 is TGTGCCAGCTCACCACTTAGCGGGGCCTCCTACAATGAGCAGTTCTTC.

The chain employs TRBV6-5 and TRBJ2-7, with 7 bases lining up with TRBD1. There are 13 residues in the CDR3. The trim removed 8 bases at V and 6 bases at J, leaving 10 bases unmatched. The V gene's germline CDR1 is MNHEY and CDR2 SVGAGI. DNA for the CDR3: TGTGCCAGCCAAAGGGACAGACGAGGCGAGCAGTACTTC. Protein sequence: CASQRDRRGEQYF.

This clonotype was counted a single time. At one of its ends the junction is not consistent with the germline gene, which may arise from a read error. The chain joins TRBV14 to TRBJ1-2; TRBD1 might be the D (6 bases). CDR3 length: 15 residues. Germline V gives CDR1 SGHDN, CDR2 FVKESK. This CDR3 reads CANSQDLGGHYSYTF. The CDR3 DNA reads TGTGCCAACAGCCAAGATCTTGGGGGACACTACAGCTACACCTTC.

The rearrangement joins TRBV30 to TRBJ1-1; D call uncertain. Trimming took 2 bases from V and 0 from J, leaving 10 bases between them. The CDR3 loop spans 14 amino acids. CDR1 and CDR2 from the germline V gene are GTSNPN and SVGIG (reference sequence). This CDR3 is CAWSMWTLNTEAFF. The CDR3 coding sequence is TGTGCCTGGAGTATGTGGACCCTGAACACTGAAGCTTTCTTT.